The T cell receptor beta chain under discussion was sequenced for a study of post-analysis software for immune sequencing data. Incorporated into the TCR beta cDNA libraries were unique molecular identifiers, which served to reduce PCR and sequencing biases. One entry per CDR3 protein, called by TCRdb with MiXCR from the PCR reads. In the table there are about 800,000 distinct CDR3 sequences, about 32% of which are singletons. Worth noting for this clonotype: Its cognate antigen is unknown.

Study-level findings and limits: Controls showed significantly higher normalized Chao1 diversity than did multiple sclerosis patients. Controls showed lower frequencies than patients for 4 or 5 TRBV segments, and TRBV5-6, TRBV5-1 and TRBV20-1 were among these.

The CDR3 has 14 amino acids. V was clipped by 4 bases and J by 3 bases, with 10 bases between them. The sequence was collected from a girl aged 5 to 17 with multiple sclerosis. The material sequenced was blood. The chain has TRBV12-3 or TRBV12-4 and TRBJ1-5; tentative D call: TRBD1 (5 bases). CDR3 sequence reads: CASSYRQFNQPQHF. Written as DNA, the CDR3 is TGTGCCAGCAGTTACAGACAGTTCAATCAGCCCCAGCATTTT.